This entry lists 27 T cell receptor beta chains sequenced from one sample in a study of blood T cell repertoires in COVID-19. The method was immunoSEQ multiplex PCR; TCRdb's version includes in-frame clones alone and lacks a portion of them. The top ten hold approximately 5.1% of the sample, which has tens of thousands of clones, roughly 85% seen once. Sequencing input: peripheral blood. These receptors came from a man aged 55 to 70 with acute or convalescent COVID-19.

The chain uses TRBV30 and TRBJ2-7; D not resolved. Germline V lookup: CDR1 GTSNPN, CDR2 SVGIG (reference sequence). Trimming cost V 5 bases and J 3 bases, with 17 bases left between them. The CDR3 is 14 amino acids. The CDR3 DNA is TGTGCCTGGGGGATATTCTCGGGTAGCTACGAGCAGTACTTC. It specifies CAWGIFSGSYEQYF.

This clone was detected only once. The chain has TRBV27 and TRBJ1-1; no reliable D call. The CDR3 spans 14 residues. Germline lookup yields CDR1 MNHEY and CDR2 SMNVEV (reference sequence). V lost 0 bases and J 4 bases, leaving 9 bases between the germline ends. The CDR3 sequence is CASSLSRRSTEAFF. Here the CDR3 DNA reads TGTGCCAGCAGTTTATCGAGGAGGTCCACTGAAGCTTTCTTT.

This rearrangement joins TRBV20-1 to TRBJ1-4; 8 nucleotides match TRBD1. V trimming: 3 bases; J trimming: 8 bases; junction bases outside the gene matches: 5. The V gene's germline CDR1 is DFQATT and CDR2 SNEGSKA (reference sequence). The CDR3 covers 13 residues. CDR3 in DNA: TGCAGTGCTAGTATCAGGGGGCGGGAAAAACTGTTTTTT. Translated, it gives CSASIRGREKLFF.

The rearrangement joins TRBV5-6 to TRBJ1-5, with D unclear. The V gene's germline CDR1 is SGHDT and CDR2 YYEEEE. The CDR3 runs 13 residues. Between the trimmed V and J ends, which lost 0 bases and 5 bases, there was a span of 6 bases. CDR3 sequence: CASSLARDQPQHF. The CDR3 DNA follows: TGTGCCAGCAGCTTGGCCCGTGATCAGCCCCAGCATTTT.

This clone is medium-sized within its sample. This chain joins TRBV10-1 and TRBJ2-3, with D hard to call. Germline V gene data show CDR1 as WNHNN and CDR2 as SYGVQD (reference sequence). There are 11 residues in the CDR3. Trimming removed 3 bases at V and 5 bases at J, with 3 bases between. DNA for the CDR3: TGCGCCAGCAGTGACGGAGATACGCAGTATTTT. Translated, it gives CASSDGDTQYF.

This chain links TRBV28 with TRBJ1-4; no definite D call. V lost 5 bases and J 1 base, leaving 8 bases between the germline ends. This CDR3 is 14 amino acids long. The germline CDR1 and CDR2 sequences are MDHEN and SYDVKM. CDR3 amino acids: CASSESGTNEKLFF. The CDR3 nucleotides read TGTGCCAGCAGTGAGTCAGGAACTAATGAAAAACTGTTTTTT. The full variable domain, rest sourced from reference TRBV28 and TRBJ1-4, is DVKVTQSSRYLVKRTGEKVFLECVQDMDHENMFWYRQDPGLGLRLIYFSYDVKMKEKGDIPEGYSVSREKKERFSLILESASTNQTSMYLCASSESGTNEKLFFGSGTQLSVL.

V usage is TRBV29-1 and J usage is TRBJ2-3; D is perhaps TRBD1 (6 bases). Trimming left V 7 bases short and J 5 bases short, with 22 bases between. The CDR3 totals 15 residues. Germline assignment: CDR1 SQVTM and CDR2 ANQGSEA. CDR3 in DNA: TGCAGCGGTCAGATTCCGACGGGACAAAAAGATACGCAGTATTTT. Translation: CSGQIPTGQKDTQYF.

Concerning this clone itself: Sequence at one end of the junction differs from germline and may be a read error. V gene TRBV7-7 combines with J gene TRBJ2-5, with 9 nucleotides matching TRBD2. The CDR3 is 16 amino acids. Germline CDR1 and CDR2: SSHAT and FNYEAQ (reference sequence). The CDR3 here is CASSPGGGGAQETQYF. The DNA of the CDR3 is TGTGCTAGCAGCCCAGGTGGCGGGGGGGCACAAGAGACCCAGTACTTC.

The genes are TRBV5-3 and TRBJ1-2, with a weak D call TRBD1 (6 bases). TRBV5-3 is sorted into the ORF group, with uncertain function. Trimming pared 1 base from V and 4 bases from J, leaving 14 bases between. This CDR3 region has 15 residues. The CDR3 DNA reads TGTGCCAGAAGCTTGTTTGGGGACAAGAGCTATGGCTACACCTTC. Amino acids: CARSLFGDKSYGYTF.

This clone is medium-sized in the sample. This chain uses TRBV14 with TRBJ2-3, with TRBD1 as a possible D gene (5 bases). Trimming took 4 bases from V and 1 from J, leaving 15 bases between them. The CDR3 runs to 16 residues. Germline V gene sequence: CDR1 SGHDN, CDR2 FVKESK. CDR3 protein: CASSPTLSRGTDTQYF. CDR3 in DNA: TGTGCCAGCAGCCCCACACTGTCCAGGGGCACAGATACGCAGTATTTT.

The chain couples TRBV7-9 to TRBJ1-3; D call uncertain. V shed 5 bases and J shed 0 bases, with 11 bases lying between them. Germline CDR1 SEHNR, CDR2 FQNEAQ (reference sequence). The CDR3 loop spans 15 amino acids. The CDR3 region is CASSLLEISGNTIYF. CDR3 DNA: TGTGCCAGCAGCCTACTGGAGATCTCTGGAAACACCATATATTTT.

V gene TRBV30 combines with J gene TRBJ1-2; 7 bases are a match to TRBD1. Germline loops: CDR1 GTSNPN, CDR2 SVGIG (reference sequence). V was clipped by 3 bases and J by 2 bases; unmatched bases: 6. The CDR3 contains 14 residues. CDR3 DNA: TGTGCCTGGAGCAAACAGACAGGGAACTATGGCTACACCTTC. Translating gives CAWSKQTGNYGYTF.

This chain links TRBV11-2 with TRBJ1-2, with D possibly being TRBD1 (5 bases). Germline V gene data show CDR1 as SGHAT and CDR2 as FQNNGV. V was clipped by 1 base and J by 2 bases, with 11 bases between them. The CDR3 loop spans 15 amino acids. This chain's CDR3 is CASSLGPGQNYGYTF. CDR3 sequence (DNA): TGTGCCAGCAGCTTAGGGCCAGGGCAGAACTATGGCTACACCTTC.

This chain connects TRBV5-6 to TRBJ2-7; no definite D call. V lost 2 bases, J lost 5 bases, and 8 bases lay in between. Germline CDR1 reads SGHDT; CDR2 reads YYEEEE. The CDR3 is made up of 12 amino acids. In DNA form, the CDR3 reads TGTGCCAGCAGCTTTTACGCGGACGAGCAGTACTTC. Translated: CASSFYADEQYF.

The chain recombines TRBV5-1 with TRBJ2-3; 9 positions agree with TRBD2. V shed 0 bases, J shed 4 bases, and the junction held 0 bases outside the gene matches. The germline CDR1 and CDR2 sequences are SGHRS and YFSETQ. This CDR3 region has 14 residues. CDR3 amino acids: CASSLGTSADTQYF. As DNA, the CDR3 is TGCGCCAGCAGCTTGGGGACTAGCGCAGATACGCAGTATTTT. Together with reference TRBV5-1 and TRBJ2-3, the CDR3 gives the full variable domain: KAGVTQTPRYLIKTRGQQVTLSCSPISGHRSVSWYQQTPGQGLQFLFEYFSETQRNKGNFPGRFSGRQFSNSRSEMNVSTLELGDSALYLCASSLGTSADTQYFGPGTRLTVL.

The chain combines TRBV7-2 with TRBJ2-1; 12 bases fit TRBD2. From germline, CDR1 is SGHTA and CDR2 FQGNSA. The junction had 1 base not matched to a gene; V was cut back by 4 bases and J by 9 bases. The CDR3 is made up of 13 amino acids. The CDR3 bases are TGTGCCAGCAGCTCGACTAGCGGGGGTGAGCAGTTCTTC. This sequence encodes CASSSTSGGEQFF.

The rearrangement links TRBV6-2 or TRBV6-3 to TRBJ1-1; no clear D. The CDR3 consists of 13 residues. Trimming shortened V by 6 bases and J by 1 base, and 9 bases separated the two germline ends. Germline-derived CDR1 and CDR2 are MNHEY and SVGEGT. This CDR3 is CASSRDKNTEAFF. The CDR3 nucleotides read TGTGCCAGCAGCCGCGACAAGAACACTGAAGCTTTCTTT.

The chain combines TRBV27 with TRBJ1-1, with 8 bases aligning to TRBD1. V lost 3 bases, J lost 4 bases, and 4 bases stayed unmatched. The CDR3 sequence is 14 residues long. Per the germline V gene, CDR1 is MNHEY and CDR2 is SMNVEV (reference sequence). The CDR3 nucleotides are TGTGCCAGCAGTTTCGACAGGGGCGGCACTGAAGCTTTCTTT. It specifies CASSFDRGGTEAFF.

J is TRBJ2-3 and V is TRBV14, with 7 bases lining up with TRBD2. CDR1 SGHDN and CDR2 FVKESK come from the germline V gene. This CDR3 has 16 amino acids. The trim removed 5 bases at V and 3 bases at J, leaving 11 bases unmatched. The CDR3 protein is CASSSWLASGTDTQYF. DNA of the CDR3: TGTGCCAGCAGCAGCTGGTTGGCTAGCGGTACAGATACGCAGTATTTT.

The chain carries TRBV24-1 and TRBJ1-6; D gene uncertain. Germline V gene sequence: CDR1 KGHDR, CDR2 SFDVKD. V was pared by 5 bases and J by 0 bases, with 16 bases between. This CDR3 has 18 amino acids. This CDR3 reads CATSGIGENRSYNSPLHF. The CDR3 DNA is TGTGCCACCAGTGGAATCGGGGAGAACCGCTCCTATAATTCACCCCTCCACTTT.

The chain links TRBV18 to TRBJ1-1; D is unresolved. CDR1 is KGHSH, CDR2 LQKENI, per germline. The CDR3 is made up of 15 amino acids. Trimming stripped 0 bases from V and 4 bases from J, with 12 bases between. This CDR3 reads CASSPPMRAGTEAFF. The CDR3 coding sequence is TGTGCCAGCTCACCACCGATGAGAGCGGGCACTGAAGCTTTCTTT.

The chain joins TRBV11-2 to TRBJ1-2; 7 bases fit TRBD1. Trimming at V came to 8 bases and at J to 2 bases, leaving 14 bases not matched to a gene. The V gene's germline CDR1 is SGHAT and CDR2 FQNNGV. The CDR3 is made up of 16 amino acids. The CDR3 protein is CASGGTAAQENYGYTF. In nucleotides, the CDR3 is TGTGCCAGCGGAGGGACAGCTGCCCAAGAAAACTATGGCTACACCTTC.

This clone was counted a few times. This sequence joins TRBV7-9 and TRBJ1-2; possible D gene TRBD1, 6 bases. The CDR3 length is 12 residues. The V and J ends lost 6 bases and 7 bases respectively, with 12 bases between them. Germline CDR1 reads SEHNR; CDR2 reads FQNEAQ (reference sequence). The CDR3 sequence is CASRTQGSGYTF. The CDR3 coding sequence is TGTGCCAGCAGGACACAGGGAAGTGGCTACACCTTC.

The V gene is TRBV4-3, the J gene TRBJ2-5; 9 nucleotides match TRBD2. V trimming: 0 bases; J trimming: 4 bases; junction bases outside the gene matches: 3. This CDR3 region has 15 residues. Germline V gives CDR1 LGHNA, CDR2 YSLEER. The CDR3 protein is CASSQDSAGGETQYF. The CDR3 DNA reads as TGCGCCAGCAGCCAAGATTCAGCGGGGGGAGAGACCCAGTACTTC.

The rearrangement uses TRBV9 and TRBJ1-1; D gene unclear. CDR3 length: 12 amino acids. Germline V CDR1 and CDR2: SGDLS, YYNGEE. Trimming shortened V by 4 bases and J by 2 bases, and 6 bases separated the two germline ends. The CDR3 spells CASSPPNTEAFF. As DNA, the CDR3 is TGTGCCAGCAGCCCTCCCAACACTGAAGCTTTCTTT.

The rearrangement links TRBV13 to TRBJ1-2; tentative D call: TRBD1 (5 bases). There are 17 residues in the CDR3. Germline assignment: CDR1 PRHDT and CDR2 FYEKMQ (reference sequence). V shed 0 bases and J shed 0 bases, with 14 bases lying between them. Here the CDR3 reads CASSLGPLDTANYGYTF. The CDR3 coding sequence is TGTGCCAGCAGCTTAGGACCCCTGGACACCGCTAACTATGGCTACACCTTC.

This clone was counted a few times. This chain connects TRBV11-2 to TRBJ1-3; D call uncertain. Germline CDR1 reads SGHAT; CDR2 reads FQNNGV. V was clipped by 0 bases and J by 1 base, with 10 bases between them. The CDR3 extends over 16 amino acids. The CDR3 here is CASSLERESSGNTIYF. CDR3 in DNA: TGTGCCAGCAGCTTAGAGAGGGAGTCTTCTGGAAACACCATATATTTT.